This TCR beta chain emerged from a study of T cell responses to AZD1222 COVID-19 vaccine. Study overall: Doses given second, at about 4 or about 12 weeks, were pooled. Points from the study as a whole: Increased Spike-specific TCR breadth and depth were observed after two AZD1222 doses. The donors showed a predominance of white British ancestry and of females, with possible underestimation of clonal diversity.

A note on this clone: No antigen is known for it.

Clones were read by immunoSEQ multiplex PCR, and TCRdb kept only the in-frame ones, dropping some. The table includes over 100,000 clones, around 86% detected once. The TCR comes from an adult in good health. The sample here was peripheral blood, taken on day 0 of AZD1222 vaccination.

Here the CDR3 DNA reads TGTGCCAGCAGCCCCGGTGACAGGGATTACTACGAGCAGTACTTC. Translating it yields CASSPGDRDYYEQYF. The V and J genes are TRBV11-3 and TRBJ2-7, with TRBD1 identical over 7 bases. Germline V CDR1 and CDR2: SGHNT, YENEEA. There are 15 residues in the CDR3. Losses at the gene ends were 5 bases for V and 3 bases for J; bases not matched to a gene: 10.